This T cell receptor beta chain was identified during a study of cytomegalovirus exposure and HLA in healthy donors. Study outcomes and limitations: Published work reported that the classifier diagnosed cytomegalovirus status with high specificity and sensitivity. In a later analysis, parvovirus B19, influenza, CMV and Epstein-Barr virus appeared linked to several top co-occurrence clusters. Across HLA loci, a later analysis found differing TCR association rates, with DRB1 most and HLA-C fewest. In vitro work confirmed that a few CMV-associated chains recognize CMV antigens.

Details on this clone: The antigen remains undetermined. An end of the junction differs from the germline gene, which may be a read error.

The V gene's germline CDR1 is SQVTM and CDR2 ANQGSEA. The CDR3 is 12 residues long. In the PCR, 60 Vbeta and 13 Jbeta primers were used. Profiled with immunoSEQ multiplex PCR; TCRdb holds only in-frame clones, not every one. The profile shows about 230,000 clones, roughly 79% of them singletons. The chain couples TRBV29-1 to TRBJ2-7, with D possibly TRBD1 on 6 matching bases. The TCR sequence derives from a woman aged 40 to 50 in good health and CMV-seronegative. The sequenced material came from PBMCs. The CDR3 sequence is CSVEGDWGQPHF. The DNA of the CDR3 is TGCAGCGTTGAGGGGGATTGGGGACAACCGCACTTC.